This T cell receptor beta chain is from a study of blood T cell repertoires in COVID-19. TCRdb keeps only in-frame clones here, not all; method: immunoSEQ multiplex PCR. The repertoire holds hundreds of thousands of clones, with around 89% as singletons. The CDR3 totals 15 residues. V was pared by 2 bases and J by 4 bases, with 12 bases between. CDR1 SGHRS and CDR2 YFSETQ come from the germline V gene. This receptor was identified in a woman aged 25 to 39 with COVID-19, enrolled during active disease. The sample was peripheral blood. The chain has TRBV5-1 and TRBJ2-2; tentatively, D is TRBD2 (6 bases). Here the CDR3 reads CASSLVGGVTGELFF. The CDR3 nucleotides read TGCGCCAGCAGCTTAGTCGGCGGGGTCACCGGGGAGCTGTTTTTT. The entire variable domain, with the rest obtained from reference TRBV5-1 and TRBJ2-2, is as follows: KAGVTQTPRYLIKTRGQQVTLSCSPISGHRSVSWYQQTPGQGLQFLFEYFSETQRNKGNFPGRFSGRQFSNSRSEMNVSTLELGDSALYLCASSLVGGVTGELFFGEGSRLTVL.